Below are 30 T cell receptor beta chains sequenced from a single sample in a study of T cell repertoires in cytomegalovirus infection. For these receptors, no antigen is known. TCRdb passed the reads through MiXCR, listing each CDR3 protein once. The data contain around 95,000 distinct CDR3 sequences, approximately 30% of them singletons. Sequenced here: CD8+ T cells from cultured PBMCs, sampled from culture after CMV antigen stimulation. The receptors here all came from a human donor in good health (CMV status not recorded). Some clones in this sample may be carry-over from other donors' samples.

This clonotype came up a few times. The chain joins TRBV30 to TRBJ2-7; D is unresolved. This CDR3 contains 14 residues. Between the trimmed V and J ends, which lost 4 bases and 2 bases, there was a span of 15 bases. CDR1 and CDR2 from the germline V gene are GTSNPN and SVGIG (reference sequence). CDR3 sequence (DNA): TGTGCCTGGACCCCCTTGGCACTGGCCTACGAGCAGTACTTC. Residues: CAWTPLALAYEQYF.

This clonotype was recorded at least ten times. The DNA of the CDR3 is TGTGCCAGCACCCCAGGTGGTTGGGGCTACACCTTC. This encodes CASTPGGWGYTF. The V gene is TRBV6-6, the J gene TRBJ1-2; D unclear. The germline V gene has CDR1 MNHNY and CDR2 SVGAGI (reference sequence). The CDR3 loop spans 12 amino acids. Trimming cost V 7 bases and J 8 bases, with 14 bases left between them.

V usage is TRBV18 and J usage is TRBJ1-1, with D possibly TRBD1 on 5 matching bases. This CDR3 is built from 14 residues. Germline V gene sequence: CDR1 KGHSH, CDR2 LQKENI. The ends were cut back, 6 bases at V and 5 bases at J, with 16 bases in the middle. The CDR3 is CASSPSEGLTEAFF. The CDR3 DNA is TGTGCCAGCTCCCCCTCGGAGGGGTTGACTGAAGCTTTCTTT.

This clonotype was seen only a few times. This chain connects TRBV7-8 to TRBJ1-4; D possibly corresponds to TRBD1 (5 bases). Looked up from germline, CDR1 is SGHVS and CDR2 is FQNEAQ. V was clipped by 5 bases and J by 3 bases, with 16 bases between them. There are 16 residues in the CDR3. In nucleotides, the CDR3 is TGTGCCAGCAGCCTTAGGACCGGGGGATCTAATGAAAAACTGTTTTTT. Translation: CASSLRTGGSNEKLFF.

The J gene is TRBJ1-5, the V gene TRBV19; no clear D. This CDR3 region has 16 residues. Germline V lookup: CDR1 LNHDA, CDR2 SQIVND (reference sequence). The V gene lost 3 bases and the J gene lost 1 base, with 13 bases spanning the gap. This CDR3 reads CASSIGLARSNQPQHF. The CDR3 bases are TGTGCCAGTAGTATTGGATTGGCAAGGAGCAATCAGCCCCAGCATTTT.

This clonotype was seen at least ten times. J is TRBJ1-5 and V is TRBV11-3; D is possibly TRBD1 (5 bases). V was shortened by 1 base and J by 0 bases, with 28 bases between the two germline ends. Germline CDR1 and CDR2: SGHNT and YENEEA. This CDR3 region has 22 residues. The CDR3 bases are TGTGCCAGCAGCTTAGCTCATCACCCCTCCGACAGTAGAGATTATAGCAATCAGCCCCAGCATTTT. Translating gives CASSLAHHPSDSRDYSNQPQHF.

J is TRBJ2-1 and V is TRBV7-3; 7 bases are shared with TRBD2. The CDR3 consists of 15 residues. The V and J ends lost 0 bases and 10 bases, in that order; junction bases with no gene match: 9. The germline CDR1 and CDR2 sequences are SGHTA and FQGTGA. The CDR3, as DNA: TGTGCCAGCAGCTTAACCCCAGCGGGGCAAATGGAGCAGTTCTTC. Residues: CASSLTPAGQMEQFF.

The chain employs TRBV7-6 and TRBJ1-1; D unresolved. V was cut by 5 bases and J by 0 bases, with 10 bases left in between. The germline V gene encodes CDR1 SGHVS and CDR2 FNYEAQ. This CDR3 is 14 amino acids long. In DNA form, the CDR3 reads TGTGCCAGCAGCGCGTACGCCATGAACACTGAAGCTTTCTTT. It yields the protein CASSAYAMNTEAFF.

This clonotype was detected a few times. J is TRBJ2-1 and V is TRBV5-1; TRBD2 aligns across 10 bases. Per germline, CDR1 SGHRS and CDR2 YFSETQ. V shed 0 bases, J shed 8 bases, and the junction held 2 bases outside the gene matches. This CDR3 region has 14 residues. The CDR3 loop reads CASSLGLAGDEQFF. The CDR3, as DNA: TGCGCCAGCAGCTTGGGCCTAGCGGGGGATGAGCAGTTCTTC. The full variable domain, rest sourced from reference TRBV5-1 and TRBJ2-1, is KAGVTQTPRYLIKTRGQQVTLSCSPISGHRSVSWYQQTPGQGLQFLFEYFSETQRNKGNFPGRFSGRQFSNSRSEMNVSTLELGDSALYLCASSLGLAGDEQFFGPGTRLTVL.

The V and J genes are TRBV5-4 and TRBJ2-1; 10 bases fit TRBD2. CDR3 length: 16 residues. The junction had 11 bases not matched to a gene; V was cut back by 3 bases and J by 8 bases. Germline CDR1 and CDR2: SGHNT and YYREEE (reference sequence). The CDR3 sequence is CASSSKERGGWDEQFF. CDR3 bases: TGTGCCAGCAGCTCGAAGGAGCGGGGGGGCTGGGATGAGCAGTTCTTC.

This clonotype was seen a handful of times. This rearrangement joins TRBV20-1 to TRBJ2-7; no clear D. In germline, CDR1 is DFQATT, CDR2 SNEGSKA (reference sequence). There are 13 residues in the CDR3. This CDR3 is CRAQLDNPYEQYF. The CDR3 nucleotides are TGCAGGGCTCAGCTAGATAACCCCTACGAGCAGTACTTC.

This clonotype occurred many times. The CDR3: CASSHGTNEETQYF. CDR3 nucleotides: TGTGCCAGCAGCCATGGGACAAACGAAGAGACCCAGTACTTC. The V gene is TRBV12-3 or TRBV12-4, the J gene TRBJ2-5, with D possibly matching TRBD1 (6 bases). The CDR3 spans 14 residues. Trimming left V 6 bases short and J 3 bases short, with 14 bases between.

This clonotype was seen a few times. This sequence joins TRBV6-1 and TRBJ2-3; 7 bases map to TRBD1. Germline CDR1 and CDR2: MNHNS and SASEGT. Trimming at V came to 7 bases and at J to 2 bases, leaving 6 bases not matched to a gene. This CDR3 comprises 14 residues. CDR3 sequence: CASKGQWATDTQYF. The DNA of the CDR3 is TGTGCCAGCAAGGGACAGTGGGCCACAGATACGCAGTATTTT.

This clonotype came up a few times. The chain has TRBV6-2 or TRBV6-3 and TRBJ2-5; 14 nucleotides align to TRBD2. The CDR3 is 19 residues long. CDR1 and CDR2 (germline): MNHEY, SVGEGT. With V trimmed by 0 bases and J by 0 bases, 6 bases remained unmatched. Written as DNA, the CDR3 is TGTGCCAGCAGTTACTCGACGACTAGCGGGGGGGGGTACCAAGAGACCCAGTACTTC. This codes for CASSYSTTSGGGYQETQYF.

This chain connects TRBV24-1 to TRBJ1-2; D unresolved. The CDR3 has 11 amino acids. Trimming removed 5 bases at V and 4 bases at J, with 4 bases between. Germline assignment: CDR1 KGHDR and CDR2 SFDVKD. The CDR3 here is CATSGGYGYTF. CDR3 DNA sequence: TGTGCCACCAGTGGGGGCTATGGCTACACCTTC.

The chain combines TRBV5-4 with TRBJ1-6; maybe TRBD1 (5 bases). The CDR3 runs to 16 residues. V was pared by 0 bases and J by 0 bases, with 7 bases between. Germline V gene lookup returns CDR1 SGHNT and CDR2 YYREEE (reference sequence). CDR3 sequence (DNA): TGTGCCAGCAGCTTGGAGACAGACTCCTATAATTCACCCCTCCACTTT. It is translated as CASSLETDSYNSPLHF.

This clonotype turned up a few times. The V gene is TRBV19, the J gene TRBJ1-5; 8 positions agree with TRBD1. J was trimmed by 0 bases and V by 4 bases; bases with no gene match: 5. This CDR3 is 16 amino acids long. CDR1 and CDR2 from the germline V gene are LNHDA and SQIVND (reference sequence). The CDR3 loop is CASSTTGQVSNQPQHF. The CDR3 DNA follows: TGTGCCAGTAGTACGACGGGACAGGTTAGCAATCAGCCCCAGCATTTT.

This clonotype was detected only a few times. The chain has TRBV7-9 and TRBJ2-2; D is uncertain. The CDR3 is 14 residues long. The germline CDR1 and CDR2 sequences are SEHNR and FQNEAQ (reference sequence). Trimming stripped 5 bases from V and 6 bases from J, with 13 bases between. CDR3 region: CASSPWASSGELFF. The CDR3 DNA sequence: TGTGCCAGCAGCCCCTGGGCCTCCTCCGGGGAGCTGTTTTTT.

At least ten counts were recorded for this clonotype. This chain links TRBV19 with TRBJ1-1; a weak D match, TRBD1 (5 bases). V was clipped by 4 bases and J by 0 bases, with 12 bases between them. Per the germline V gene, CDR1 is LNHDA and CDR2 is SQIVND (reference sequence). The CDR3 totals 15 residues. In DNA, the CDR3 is TGTGCCAGTAGTAGCACAGGTATCATGAACACTGAAGCTTTCTTT. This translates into CASSSTGIMNTEAFF.

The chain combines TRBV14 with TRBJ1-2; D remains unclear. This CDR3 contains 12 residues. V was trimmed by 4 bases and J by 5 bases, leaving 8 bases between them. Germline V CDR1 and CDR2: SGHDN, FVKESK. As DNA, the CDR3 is TGTGCCAGCAGCCCGGACTTATATGGCTACACCTTC. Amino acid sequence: CASSPDLYGYTF.

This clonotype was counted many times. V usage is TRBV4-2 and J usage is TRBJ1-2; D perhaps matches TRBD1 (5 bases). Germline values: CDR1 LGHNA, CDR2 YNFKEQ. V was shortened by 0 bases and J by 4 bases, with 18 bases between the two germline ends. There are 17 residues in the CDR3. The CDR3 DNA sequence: TGTGCCAGCAGCCAAGATTGGGGGGTAAGCCTTGGCTATGGCTACACCTTC. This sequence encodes CASSQDWGVSLGYGYTF.

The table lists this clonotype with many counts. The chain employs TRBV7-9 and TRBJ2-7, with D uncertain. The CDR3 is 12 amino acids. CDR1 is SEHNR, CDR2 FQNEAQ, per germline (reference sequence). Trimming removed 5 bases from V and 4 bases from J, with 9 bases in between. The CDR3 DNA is TGTGCCAGCAGCCCAGACGCTTACGAGCAGTACTTC. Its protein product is CASSPDAYEQYF.

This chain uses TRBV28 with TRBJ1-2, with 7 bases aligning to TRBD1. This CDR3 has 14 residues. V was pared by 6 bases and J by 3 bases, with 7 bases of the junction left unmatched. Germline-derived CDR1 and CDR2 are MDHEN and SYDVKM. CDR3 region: CASSRSRGDYGYTF. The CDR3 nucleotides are TGTGCCAGCAGCAGGAGCAGGGGGGACTATGGCTACACCTTC.

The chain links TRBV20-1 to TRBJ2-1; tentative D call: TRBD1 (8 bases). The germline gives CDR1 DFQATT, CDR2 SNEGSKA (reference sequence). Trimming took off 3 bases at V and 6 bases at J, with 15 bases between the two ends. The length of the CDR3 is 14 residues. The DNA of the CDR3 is TGCAGTGCTAGGGGGGAGGGACAGGTCAATGAGCAGTTCTTC. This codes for CSARGEGQVNEQFF.

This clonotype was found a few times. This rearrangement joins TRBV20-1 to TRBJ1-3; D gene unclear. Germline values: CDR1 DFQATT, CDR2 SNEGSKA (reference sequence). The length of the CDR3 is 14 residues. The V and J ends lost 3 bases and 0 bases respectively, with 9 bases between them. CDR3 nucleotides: TGCAGTGCTAGTGCACAAAGCTCTGGAAACACCATATATTTT. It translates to CSASAQSSGNTIYF.

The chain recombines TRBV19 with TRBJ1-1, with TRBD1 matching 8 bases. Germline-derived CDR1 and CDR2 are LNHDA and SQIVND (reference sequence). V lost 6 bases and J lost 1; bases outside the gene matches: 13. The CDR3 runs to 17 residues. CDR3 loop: CASSPVFQGAANTEAFF. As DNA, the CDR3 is TGTGCCAGTAGCCCCGTTTTCCAGGGGGCTGCGAACACTGAAGCTTTCTTT.

The CDR3 here is CASSFMRLAGQETQYF. The DNA for the CDR3 is TGTGCCAGCAGCTTTATGCGGTTAGCGGGGCAAGAGACCCAGTACTTC. V gene TRBV7-2 combines with J gene TRBJ2-5; 8 bases match TRBD2. Germline values: CDR1 SGHTA, CDR2 FQGNSA. The CDR3 is made up of 16 amino acids. V shed 3 bases and J 2 bases; nucleotides not matched to a gene: 8.

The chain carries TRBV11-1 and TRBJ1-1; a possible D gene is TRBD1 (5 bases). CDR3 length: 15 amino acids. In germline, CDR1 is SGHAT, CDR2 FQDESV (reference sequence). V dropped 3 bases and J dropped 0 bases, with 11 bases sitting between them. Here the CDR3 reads CASSLGQGLNTEAFF. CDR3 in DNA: TGTGCCAGCAGCTTGGGCCAGGGCCTGAACACTGAAGCTTTCTTT.

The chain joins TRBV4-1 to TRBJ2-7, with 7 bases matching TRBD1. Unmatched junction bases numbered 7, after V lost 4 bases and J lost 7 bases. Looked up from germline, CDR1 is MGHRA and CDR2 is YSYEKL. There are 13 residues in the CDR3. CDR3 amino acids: CASSLVPGQEQYF. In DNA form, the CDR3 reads TGCGCCAGCAGCCTAGTCCCGGGACAGGAGCAGTACTTC.

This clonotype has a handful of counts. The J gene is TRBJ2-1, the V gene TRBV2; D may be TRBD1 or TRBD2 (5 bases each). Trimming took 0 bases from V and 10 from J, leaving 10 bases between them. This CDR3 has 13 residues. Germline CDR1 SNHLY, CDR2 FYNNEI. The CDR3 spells CASSEARRDEQFF. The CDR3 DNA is TGTGCCAGCAGTGAAGCGCGTAGGGACGAGCAGTTCTTC. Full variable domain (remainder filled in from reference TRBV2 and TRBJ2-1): EPEVTQTPSHQVTQMGQEVILRCVPISNHLYFYWYRQILGQKVEFLVSFYNNEISEKSEIFDDQFSVERPDGSNFTLKIRSTKLEDSAMYFCASSEARRDEQFFGPGTRLTVL.